This TCR beta chain was found in a study of molecular identifiers for immune sequencing clone quantification. TCRdb used MiXCR to reprocess the PCR reads, holding one entry per CDR3 protein. The data show 490,000 or so distinct CDR3 sequences, less than 30% seen once. The length of the CDR3 is 16 residues. Germline trimming cut 3 bases from V and 0 bases from J; bases unmatched to any gene: 6. CDR1 SEHNR and CDR2 FQNEAQ come from the germline V gene (reference sequence). Turning to this clonotype: This may be a read error: a much more frequent sequence differs by one nucleotide.

Specimen: naive CD8+ T cells from blood, with Jurkat cell RNA spiked in. The sample's subset: FACS-sorted CD8+CD4-CCR7+CD45RA+ naive T cells. The chain carries TRBV7-9 and TRBJ2-5; 8 bases map to TRBD1. The receptor comes from a human donor in good health. Some libraries in this study had Jurkat cell RNA spiked in. The CDR3 here is CASSFPVGQDQETQYF. The CDR3 DNA reads TGTGCCAGCAGCTTTCCGGTGGGACAGGACCAAGAGACCCAGTACTTC.